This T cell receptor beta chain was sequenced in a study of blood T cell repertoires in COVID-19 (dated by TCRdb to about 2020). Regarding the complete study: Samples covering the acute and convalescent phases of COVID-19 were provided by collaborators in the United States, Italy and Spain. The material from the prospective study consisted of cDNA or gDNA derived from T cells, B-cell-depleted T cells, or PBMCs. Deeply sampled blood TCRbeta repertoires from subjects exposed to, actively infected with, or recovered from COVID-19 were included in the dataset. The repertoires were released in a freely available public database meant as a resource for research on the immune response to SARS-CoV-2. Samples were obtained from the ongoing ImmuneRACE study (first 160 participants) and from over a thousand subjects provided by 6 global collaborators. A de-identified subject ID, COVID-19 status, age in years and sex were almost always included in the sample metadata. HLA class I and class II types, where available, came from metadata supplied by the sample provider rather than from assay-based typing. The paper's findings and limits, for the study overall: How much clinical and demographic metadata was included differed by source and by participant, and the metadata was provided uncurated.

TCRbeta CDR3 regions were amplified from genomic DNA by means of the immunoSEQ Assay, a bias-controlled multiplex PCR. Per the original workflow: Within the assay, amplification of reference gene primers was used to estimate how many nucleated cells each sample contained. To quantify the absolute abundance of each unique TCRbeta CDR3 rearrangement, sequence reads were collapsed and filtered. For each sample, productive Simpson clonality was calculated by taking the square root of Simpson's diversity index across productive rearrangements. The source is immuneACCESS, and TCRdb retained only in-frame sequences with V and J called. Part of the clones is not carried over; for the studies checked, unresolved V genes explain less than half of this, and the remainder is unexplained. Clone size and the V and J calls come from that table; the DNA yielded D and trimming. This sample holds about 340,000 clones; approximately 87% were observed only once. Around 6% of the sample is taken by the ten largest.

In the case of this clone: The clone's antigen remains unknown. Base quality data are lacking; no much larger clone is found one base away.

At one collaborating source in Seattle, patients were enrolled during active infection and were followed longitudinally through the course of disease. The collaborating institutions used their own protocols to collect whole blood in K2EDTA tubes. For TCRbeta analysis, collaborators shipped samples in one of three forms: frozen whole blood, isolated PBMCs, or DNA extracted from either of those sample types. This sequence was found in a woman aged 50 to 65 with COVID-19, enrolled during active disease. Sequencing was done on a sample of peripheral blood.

The CDR3 protein: CASRPQRTSYNEQFF. At the DNA level, the sequence is TGTGCCAGCAGGCCACAGAGAACTTCCTACAATGAGCAGTTCTTC. This chain joins TRBV11-3 to TRBJ2-1, with the D gene call left open. Spanning cysteine to phenylalanine, the CDR3 consists of 15 amino acids. Just CDR3 DNA is preserved here, 45 bases in frame from base 1. The junction shows trimming of 6 bases on V and 1 base on J, plus 13 bases between the germline ends. The CDR1 and CDR2 encoded by the germline V gene are SGHNT and YENEEA.